What follows is one TCR beta chain and its context. The antigen remains undetermined. This PCR relied on a set of 60 Vbeta primers and 13 Jbeta primers. Measured with immunoSEQ multiplex PCR; TCRdb has only the in-frame clones, and not every one. The table shows roughly 120,000 clones, with about 81% occurring only once. This sample is part of a study of cytomegalovirus exposure and HLA in healthy donors. In the study overall: Around four fifths of approximately 400 genotyped donors fell in the Caucasian-associated ancestry cluster. Notes on the study in general: In a later analysis, HLA-associated TCR beta chains were more clonally expanded than equally common others. 87-base-pair reads could not separate some V segments, including TRBV6-2 and TRBV6-3. Earlier findings revealed that most TCR beta V segments proved productive either about 87% or about 30% of the time.

CDR1 and CDR2 from the germline V gene are SGHTS and YDEGEE. V shed 6 bases and J shed 2 bases, with 15 bases lying between them. This CDR3 is 15 amino acids long. This sequence joins TRBV5-8 and TRBJ2-1; D might be TRBD1 (5 bases). Sequencing was done on a sample of PBMCs. The sequence derives from a woman aged 25 to 45 in good health and CMV-seronegative. This CDR3 reads CASNRWFTAYNEQFF. In DNA form, the CDR3 reads TGTGCCAGCAACAGGTGGTTTACTGCCTACAATGAGCAGTTCTTC. The whole variable domain, filled in from reference TRBV5-8 and TRBJ2-1, reads EAGVTQSPTHLIKTRGQQATLRCSPISGHTSVYWYQQALGLGLQFLLWYDEGEERNRGNFPPRFSGRQFPNYSSELNVNALELEDSALYLCASNRWFTAYNEQFFGPGTRLTVL.